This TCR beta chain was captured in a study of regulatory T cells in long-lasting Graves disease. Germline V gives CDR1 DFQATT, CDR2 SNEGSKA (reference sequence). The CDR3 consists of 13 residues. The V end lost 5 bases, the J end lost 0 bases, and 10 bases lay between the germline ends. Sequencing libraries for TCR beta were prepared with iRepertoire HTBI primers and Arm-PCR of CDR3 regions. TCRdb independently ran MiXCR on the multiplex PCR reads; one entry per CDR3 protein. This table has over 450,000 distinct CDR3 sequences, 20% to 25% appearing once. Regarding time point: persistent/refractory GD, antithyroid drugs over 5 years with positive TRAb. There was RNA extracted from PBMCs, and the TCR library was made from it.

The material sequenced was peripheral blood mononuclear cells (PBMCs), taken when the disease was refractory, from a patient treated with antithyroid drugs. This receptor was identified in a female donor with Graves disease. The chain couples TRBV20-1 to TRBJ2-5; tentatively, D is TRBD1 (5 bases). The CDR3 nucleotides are TGCAGTGCTCAACAGGAGTACCAAGAGACCCAGTACTTC. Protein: CSAQQEYQETQYF.